Listed here is a single TCR beta chain. The antigen is unknown. The CDR3 has 16 amino acids. Germline V gene lookup returns CDR1 DFQATT and CDR2 SNEGSKA (reference sequence). Trimming removed 5 bases from V and 6 bases from J, with 24 bases in between. Included in the TCR beta cDNA libraries were unique molecular identifiers. Once 1 to 10 million T cells were used, 400,000 to 550,000 cDNA molecules resulted. Using its own MiXCR run on the PCR reads, TCRdb lists one record per CDR3 protein. The sample has roughly 670,000 distinct CDR3 sequences, approximately 59% seen once. The entry originates in a study of post-analysis software for immune sequencing data. As for the study in general: As for disease course, relapsing-remitting, secondary progressive and progressive-relapsing multiple sclerosis were all included. Study-level points and caveats: A handful of TRBV segments (TRBV5-6, TRBV5-1 and TRBV20-1 among them) occurred more frequently in patients than in controls. Patients with multiple sclerosis recorded significantly lower normalized Chao1 diversity than controls, the study found. Co-batched samples clustered tightly together by F measure.

Sequencing was carried out using blood. This TCR was recovered from a girl aged 2-9 years with multiple sclerosis. V usage is TRBV20-1 and J usage is TRBJ2-3; D perhaps matches TRBD1 (6 bases). The CDR3 region is CSAPKITGMDIDTQYF. As DNA, the CDR3 is TGCAGTGCTCCCAAGATTACAGGGATGGATATTGATACGCAGTATTTT.